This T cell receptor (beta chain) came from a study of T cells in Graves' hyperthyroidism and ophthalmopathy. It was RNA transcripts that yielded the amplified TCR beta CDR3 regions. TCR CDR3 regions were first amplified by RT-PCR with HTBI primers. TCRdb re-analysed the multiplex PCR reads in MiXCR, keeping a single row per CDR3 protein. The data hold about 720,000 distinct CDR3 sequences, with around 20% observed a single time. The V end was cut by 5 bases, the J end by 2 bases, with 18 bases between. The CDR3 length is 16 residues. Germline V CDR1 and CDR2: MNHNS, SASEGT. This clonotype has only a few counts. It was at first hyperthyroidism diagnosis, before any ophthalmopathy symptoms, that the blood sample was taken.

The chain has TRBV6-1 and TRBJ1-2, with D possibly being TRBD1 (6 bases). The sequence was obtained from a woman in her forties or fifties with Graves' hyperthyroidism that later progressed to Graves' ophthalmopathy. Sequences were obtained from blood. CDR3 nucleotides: TGTGCCAGCAGTCGAAATTCAGGGGCAACCAACTATGGCTACACCTTC. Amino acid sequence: CASSRNSGATNYGYTF.